The clone carrying this TCR beta chain was observed many times. Antigen specificity is unknown. The data belong to a study of CD8 T cells in ankylosing spondylitis. General study points: In ankylosing spondylitis patients, matched synovial fluid reportedly showed significant enrichment of disease-linked clones. Earlier literature documents some of the motif variants in reactive arthritis synovial fluid and blood. What appeared characteristic of ankylosing spondylitis blood was a TCR beta motif of several highly homologous variants. Disease-linked clones were found to be CD8+ and relatively rare in peripheral blood.

V was clipped by 0 bases and J by 7 bases, with 13 bases between them. Per germline, CDR1 LGHNT and CDR2 FRNRAP. This CDR3 is built from 15 residues. The authors made TCR beta libraries by quantitative 5'-RACE with molecular barcodes. MiXCR, applied by TCRdb to the 5' RACE reads, yields one record per CDR3 protein. The sample shows under 950,000 distinct CDR3 sequences, around 20% of them seen only once. The V and J genes are TRBV12-5 and TRBJ2-1; possible D gene TRBD2, 7 bases. The source of this sequence is a male donor with ankylosing spondylitis. Sequences were obtained from blood, either unsorted or a sorted T cell fraction (not recorded which). The CDR3 sequence: CASGLVQGGRNEQFF. The CDR3, as DNA: TGTGCTAGTGGTTTGGTACAGGGAGGGAGGAATGAGCAGTTCTTC.